This T cell receptor (beta chain) stems from a study of T cell changes during pregnancy in multiple sclerosis. V lost 5 bases and J lost 5; bases outside the gene matches: 7. The CDR3 runs 15 residues. Per germline, CDR1 MNHNY and CDR2 SVGAGI (reference sequence). This clone was picked up one time. Sequencing was performed with immunoSEQ multiplex PCR; in TCRdb, only in-frame clones are kept and a portion is missing. The profile shows 69,000 or so clones, around 92% of them singletons. The TCR sequence derives from a female donor in good health, enrolled as a control in a pregnancy study. The specimen was peripheral blood, collected in the third trimester of pregnancy. The rearrangement uses TRBV6-6 and TRBJ2-3; TRBD2 matches 10 bases. The CDR3 DNA sequence: TGTGCCAGCAGTCGAGCGGGAGGGCCCGGAGATACGCAGTATTTT. Its translation is CASSRAGGPGDTQYF.